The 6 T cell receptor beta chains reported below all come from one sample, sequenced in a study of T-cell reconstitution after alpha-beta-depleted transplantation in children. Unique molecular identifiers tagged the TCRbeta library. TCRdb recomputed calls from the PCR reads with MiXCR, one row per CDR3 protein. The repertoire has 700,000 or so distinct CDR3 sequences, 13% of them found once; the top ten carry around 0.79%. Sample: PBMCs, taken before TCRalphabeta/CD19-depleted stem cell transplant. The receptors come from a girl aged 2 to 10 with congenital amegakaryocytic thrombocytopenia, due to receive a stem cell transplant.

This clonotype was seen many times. In nucleotides, the CDR3 is TGTGCCAGCAGGCTAGCGGAAAAAGCAGATACGCAGTATTTT. Its translation: CASRLAEKADTQYF. The rearrangement uses TRBV12-3 or TRBV12-4 and TRBJ2-3, with 7 bases lining up with TRBD2. This CDR3 comprises 14 residues. The V segment lost 6 bases and the J segment 4 bases; nucleotides outside the gene matches: 7.

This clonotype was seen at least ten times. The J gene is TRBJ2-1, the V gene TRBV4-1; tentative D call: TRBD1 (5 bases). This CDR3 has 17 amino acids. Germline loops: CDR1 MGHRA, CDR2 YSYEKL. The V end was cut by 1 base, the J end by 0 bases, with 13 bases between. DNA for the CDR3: TGCGCCAGCAGCCAAGGTGGGGCGATCAGCTCCTACAATGAGCAGTTCTTC. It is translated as CASSQGGAISSYNEQFF.

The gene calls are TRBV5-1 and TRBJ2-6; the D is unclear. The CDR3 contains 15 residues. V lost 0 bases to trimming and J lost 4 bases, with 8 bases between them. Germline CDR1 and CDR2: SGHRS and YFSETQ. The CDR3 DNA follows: TGCGCCAGCAGCTTGGCCGGTCCAGGGGCCAACGTCCTGACTTTC. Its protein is CASSLAGPGANVLTF.

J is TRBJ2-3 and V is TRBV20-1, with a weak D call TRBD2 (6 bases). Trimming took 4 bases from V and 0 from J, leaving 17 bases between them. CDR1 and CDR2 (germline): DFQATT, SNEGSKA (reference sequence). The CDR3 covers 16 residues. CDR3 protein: CSATPRTGRSTDTQYF. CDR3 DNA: TGCAGTGCTACCCCAAGGACTGGGAGGAGCACAGATACGCAGTATTTT.

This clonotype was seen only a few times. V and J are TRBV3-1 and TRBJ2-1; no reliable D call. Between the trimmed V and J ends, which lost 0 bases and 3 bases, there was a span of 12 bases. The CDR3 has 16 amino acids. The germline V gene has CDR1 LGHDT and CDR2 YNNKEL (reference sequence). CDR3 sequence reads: CASSQDVPPSYNEQFF. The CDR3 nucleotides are TGTGCCAGCAGCCAAGACGTGCCTCCCAGCTACAATGAGCAGTTCTTC.

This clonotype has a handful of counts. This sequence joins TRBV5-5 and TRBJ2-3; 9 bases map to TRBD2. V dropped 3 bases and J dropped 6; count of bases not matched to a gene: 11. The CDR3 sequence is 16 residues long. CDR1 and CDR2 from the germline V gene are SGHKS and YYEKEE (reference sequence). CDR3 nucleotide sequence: TGTGCCAGCAGCTACAGACAGACTAGCGGCGGGGATACGCAGTATTTT. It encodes CASSYRQTSGGDTQYF. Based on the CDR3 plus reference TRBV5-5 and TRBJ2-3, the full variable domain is DAGVTQSPTHLIKTRGQQVTLRCSPISGHKSVSWYQQVLGQGPQFIFQYYEKEERGRGNFPDRFSARQFPNYSSELNVNALLLGDSALYLCASSYRQTSGGDTQYFGPGTRLTVL.